This T cell receptor beta chain came from a study of cytomegalovirus exposure and HLA in healthy donors. On the study more broadly: Early release data held around 82 million unique TCRs from HLA-typed donors. Overall study results and limits: Most of the TCR beta V segments (in an earlier analysis) were productive either about 87% or about 30% of the time. High specificity and sensitivity for cytomegalovirus status were reported for the classifier.

The PCR employed 60 Vbeta primers together with 13 Jbeta primers. Using immunoSEQ multiplex PCR, the repertoire was profiled, and TCRdb retains in-frame clones only, with some absent. Seen here are 130,000 or so clones, roughly 9.6% observed once, and the top ten hold over 6.5%. Healthy bone marrow donors supplied every sample. Points on this clone: Its cognate antigen is unknown.

Germline CDR1 MRHNA, CDR2 SNTAGT. V lost 3 bases, J lost 1 base, and 11 bases lay in between. The CDR3 is 15 amino acids. The V call is TRBV6-4, the J call TRBJ2-3; tentatively, D is TRBD2 (5 bases). Specimen: PBMCs. The sequence was collected from a woman aged 40 to 49 in good health and CMV-seropositive. Here the CDR3 DNA reads TGTGCCAGCAGTGATCGGGGTACCCGCACAGATACGCAGTATTTT. Amino acids: CASSDRGTRTDTQYF.